Below, 32 T cell receptor beta chains from the same sample are listed, as sequenced in a study of shared clonotypes between healthy human individuals. CD45RO-negative cells were positively selected for CCR7, leaving out terminally differentiated effector memory CD45RA+ cells. The assay was immunoSEQ multiplex PCR, and TCRdb's table has in-frame clones only and misses some. The sample holds 1.5 million to 2.5 million clones, about 95% seen once. The sequencing sample was made of naive CD8+ T cells sorted from blood. The source is a man between 18 and 29 years old in good health.

The chain couples TRBV21-1 to TRBJ1-5; the table's D call, TRBD1, was not checked against the DNA. TRBV21-1 is annotated as a pseudogene. This CDR3 is 21 amino acids long. In nucleotides, the CDR3 is TGTGCCAGCAGCAAGTGTGAGTCGCGGACAGGGCGGCAGAGAAGCAATCAGCCCCAGCATTTT. Encoded protein: CASSKCESRTGRQRSNQPQHF.

This chain links TRBV2 with TRBJ2-3; TRBD2 agrees at 9 bases. Trimming at V came to 7 bases and at J to 4 bases, leaving 12 bases not matched to a gene. CDR1 and CDR2 from the germline V gene are SNHLY and FYNNEI. This CDR3 is 16 amino acids long. CDR3 sequence reads: CASTEGAGGKADTQYF. The CDR3 nucleotides are TGTGCCAGCACCGAAGGGGCGGGGGGGAAGGCAGATACGCAGTATTTT.

This sequence joins TRBV5-1 and TRBJ2-7, with 9 bases aligning to TRBD2. Germline CDR1 and CDR2: SGHRS and YFSETQ. The CDR3 is made up of 15 amino acids. The V gene end was trimmed by 5 bases and the J gene end by 3 bases; junction bases not matched to a gene: 9. The CDR3 spells CASRVAGATDYEQYF. Written as DNA, the CDR3 is TGCGCCAGCAGAGTAGCGGGAGCGACTGACTACGAGCAGTACTTC.

This chain links TRBV4-3 with TRBJ2-7, with D perhaps assigned TRBD1 or TRBD2 (5 bases each). The V gene lost 1 base and the J gene lost 1 base, with 11 bases spanning the gap. The V gene's germline CDR1 is LGHNA and CDR2 YSLEER. This CDR3 is built from 15 residues. CDR3 amino acids: CASSQAGDASYEQYF. Written as DNA, the CDR3 is TGCGCCAGCAGCCAAGCCGGGGACGCGTCCTACGAGCAGTACTTC.

In DNA, the CDR3 is TGCAGCGTTGAAGACCCGGCTGGGACCACTGAAGCTTTCTTT. Amino acid sequence: CSVEDPAGTTEAFF. The V and J genes are TRBV29-1 and TRBJ1-1; possibly TRBD1 for D (5 bases). The CDR3 loop spans 14 amino acids. Germline CDR1 is SQVTM and CDR2 is ANQGSEA. The V end was cut by 0 bases, the J end by 4 bases, with 12 bases between.

This chain links TRBV28 with TRBJ1-1; TRBD1 agrees at 7 bases. CDR1 and CDR2 (germline): MDHEN, SYDVKM. J lost 7 bases, V lost 5 bases, and 7 bases had no gene match. CDR3 length: 13 residues. The CDR3 DNA follows: TGTGCCAGCAGTCCATACAGGGGCCTTGAAGCTTTCTTT. This translates into CASSPYRGLEAFF.

The chain uses TRBV6-6 and TRBJ2-7, with 8 bases identical to TRBD1. The germline CDR1 and CDR2 sequences are MNHNY and SVGAGI (reference sequence). V dropped 2 bases and J dropped 0; count of bases not matched to a gene: 3. CDR3 length equals 15 residues. CDR3 nucleotide sequence: TGTGCCAGCAGTTACCGGGGACAGGCCTCCTACGAGCAGTACTTC. It codes for CASSYRGQASYEQYF.

This rearrangement joins TRBV28 to TRBJ2-7; 12 bases are a match to TRBD2. Germline V gene sequence: CDR1 MDHEN, CDR2 SYDVKM. The CDR3 extends over 13 amino acids. The trim removed 8 bases at V and 3 bases at J, leaving 2 bases unmatched. The CDR3 spells CASRLAGDYEQYF. The CDR3 DNA is TGTGCCAGCCGACTAGCGGGAGACTACGAGCAGTACTTC.

The chain couples TRBV7-9 to TRBJ1-4, with D unresolved. V lost 6 bases, J lost 8 bases, and 16 bases lay in between. There are 14 residues in the CDR3. From germline, CDR1 is SEHNR and CDR2 FQNEAQ (reference sequence). The CDR3 here is CASSSENPGEKLFF. In DNA form, the CDR3 reads TGTGCCAGCAGTTCAGAAAACCCGGGGGAAAAACTGTTTTTT.

The chain couples TRBV27 to TRBJ2-5; 8 bases align to TRBD2. Germline-derived CDR1 and CDR2 are MNHEY and SMNVEV (reference sequence). This CDR3 region has 14 residues. The V gene end was trimmed by 7 bases and the J gene end by 5 bases; junction bases not matched to a gene: 9. The chain's CDR3 is CASMMAGGRETQYF. In DNA, the CDR3 is TGTGCCAGCATGATGGCGGGAGGACGGGAGACCCAGTACTTC.

In the case of this clone: Other DNA variants within this sample encode the same CDR3. V is TRBV6-5 and J is TRBJ2-7; TRBD2 matches 7 bases. Germline V gene data show CDR1 as MNHEY and CDR2 as SVGAGI. The CDR3 is made up of 12 amino acids. The J segment lost 5 bases and the V segment lost 2 bases, leaving 0 bases of the junction unmatched. The CDR3 reads CASSYRGDEQYF. CDR3 DNA: TGTGCCAGCAGTTACCGGGGGGACGAGCAGTACTTC.

The chain has TRBV5-4 and TRBJ2-1; 8 bases align to TRBD2. CDR1 is SGHNT, CDR2 YYREEE, per germline (reference sequence). This CDR3 contains 16 residues. V dropped 0 bases and J dropped 8; count of bases not matched to a gene: 10. The CDR3 is CASSLGVAGRFDEQFF. CDR3 coding DNA: TGTGCCAGCAGCTTGGGAGTAGCGGGGCGTTTCGATGAGCAGTTCTTC.

The rearrangement joins TRBV27 to TRBJ2-7; D is perhaps TRBD1 (6 bases). Germline V CDR1 and CDR2: MNHEY, SMNVEV (reference sequence). The CDR3 is 14 residues long. The ends were cut back, 3 bases at V and 4 bases at J, with 13 bases in the middle. The CDR3 loop is CASSFLGQLYEQYF. The CDR3, as DNA: TGTGCCAGCAGTTTTCTTGGACAGCTTTACGAGCAGTACTTC.

The chain recombines TRBV2 with TRBJ2-5; TRBD2 agrees at 12 bases. V was clipped by 3 bases and J by 2 bases; unmatched bases: 4. The CDR3 totals 16 residues. The V gene's germline CDR1 is SNHLY and CDR2 FYNNEI. CDR3 residues: CASSEASGRGQETQYF. Here the CDR3 DNA reads TGTGCCAGCAGTGAGGCTAGCGGGAGGGGTCAAGAGACCCAGTACTTC.

This chain joins TRBV13 and TRBJ1-2; D remains ambiguous. Germline CDR1 reads PRHDT; CDR2 reads FYEKMQ (reference sequence). V lost 4 bases and J lost 2, with 8 bases in between. This CDR3 has 13 residues. The CDR3: CASSSGGNYGYTF. The CDR3 DNA reads TGTGCCAGCAGCTCCGGAGGGAACTATGGCTACACCTTC.

V and J are TRBV4-1 and TRBJ2-7; D unresolved. Germline V CDR1 and CDR2: MGHRA, YSYEKL. The CDR3 has 16 amino acids. The V end lost 0 bases, the J end lost 2 bases, and 14 bases lay between the germline ends. CDR3 amino acids: CASSQEAPGATYEQYF. In nucleotides, the CDR3 is TGCGCCAGCAGCCAAGAGGCTCCTGGAGCGACCTACGAGCAGTACTTC.

In regard to this clone: The final CDR3 position lacks the conserved phenylalanine or tryptophan, pointing to a likely read error. Because the CDR3's place on the DNA is in doubt, the DNA is left out and the CDR3 is given as listed by TCRdb. The chain recombines TRBV2 with TRBJ2-7; the DNA was not compared with TRBD2, the D call given in the table. The length of the CDR3 is 14 amino acids, counting both ends. Germline V gene sequence: CDR1 SNHLY, CDR2 FYNNEI. Here the CDR3 reads CASSEALIVGEWKS.

DNA of the CDR3: TGTGCCAGCAGCTCTCTAGCGGGGGGATGGAGGAGCAATGAGCAGTTCTTC. This encodes CASSSLAGGWRSNEQFF. The chain combines TRBV7-8 with TRBJ2-1, with 11 positions matching TRBD2. V was clipped by 4 bases and J by 6 bases; unmatched bases: 11. The CDR3 runs 17 residues. Germline CDR1 is SGHVS and CDR2 is FQNEAQ. Variable domain in full (rest from reference TRBV7-8 and TRBJ2-1): GAGVSQSPRYKVAKRGQDVALRCDPISGHVSLFWYQQALGQGPEFLTYFQNEAQLDKSGLPSDRFFAERPEGSVSTLKIQRTQQEDSAVYLCASSSLAGGWRSNEQFFGPGTRLTVL.

The chain uses TRBV4-1 and TRBJ2-7; TRBD1 agrees at 7 bases. The CDR3 has 15 amino acids. V dropped 6 bases and J dropped 3; count of bases not matched to a gene: 11. Germline V CDR1 and CDR2: MGHRA, YSYEKL. The CDR3 sequence: CASSPDRDEYYEQYF. CDR3 nucleotides: TGCGCCAGCAGTCCCGACAGGGATGAGTACTACGAGCAGTACTTC.

V is TRBV6-6 and J is TRBJ2-7, with D perhaps being TRBD1 or TRBD2 (5 bases each). From germline, CDR1 is MNHNY and CDR2 SVGAGI (reference sequence). The CDR3 totals 14 residues. The V end was cut by 7 bases, the J end by 0 bases, with 13 bases between. This CDR3 reads CASIGTIDSYEQYF. CDR3 bases: TGTGCCAGCATAGGGACCATCGACTCCTACGAGCAGTACTTC.

This sequence joins TRBV6-5 and TRBJ2-2; D ambiguous. This CDR3 spans 16 amino acids. V lost 0 bases and J lost 1, with 9 bases in between. Germline CDR1 reads MNHEY; CDR2 reads SVGAGI. The CDR3: CASSYSLPGNTGELFF. CDR3 nucleotides: TGTGCCAGCAGTTACTCGCTTCCGGGGAACACCGGGGAGCTGTTTTTT.

The J gene is TRBJ2-5, the V gene TRBV28; D unresolved. V lost 3 bases, J lost 1 base, and 9 bases lay in between. CDR1 and CDR2 (germline): MDHEN, SYDVKM. This CDR3 has 14 residues. CDR3 sequence (DNA): TGTGCCAGCAGTTTCATGGGTCTCCAAGAGACCCAGTACTTC. It yields the protein CASSFMGLQETQYF.

This clone was counted a single time. The J gene is TRBJ2-5, the V gene TRBV7-8, with TRBD2 matching over 14 bases. After removal of 3 bases from V and 1 base from J, the junction contained 4 bases not matched to a gene. Looked up from germline, CDR1 is SGHVS and CDR2 is FQNEAQ. This CDR3 contains 17 residues. In nucleotides, the CDR3 is TGTGCCAGCAGCTTTCGGACTAGCGGGAGGATCCAAGAGACCCAGTACTTC. The encoded protein is CASSFRTSGRIQETQYF.

The gene calls are TRBV6-5 and TRBJ2-3; the D is unclear. Germline loops: CDR1 MNHEY, CDR2 SVGAGI. Trimming removed 5 bases from V and 4 bases from J, with 4 bases in between. CDR3 length equals 11 residues. In nucleotides, the CDR3 is TGTGCCAGCAGTACTTCAGATACGCAGTATTTT. It specifies CASSTSDTQYF.

This sequence joins TRBV29-1 and TRBJ1-2, with 7 bases aligning to TRBD1. With V trimmed by 6 bases and J by 0 bases, 13 bases remained unmatched. There are 16 residues in the CDR3. Germline CDR1 and CDR2: SQVTM and ANQGSEA. The CDR3 region has the DNA TGCAGCGTAGAGCCCAGGGACAGACCTTCTAACTATGGCTACACCTTC. This codes for CSVEPRDRPSNYGYTF.

V gene TRBV7-2 combines with J gene TRBJ2-5, with D possibly TRBD2 on 6 matching bases. Trimming pared 1 base from V and 4 bases from J, leaving 10 bases between. The germline V gene encodes CDR1 SGHTA and CDR2 FQGNSA. This CDR3 is built from 14 residues. For the CDR3, the DNA is TGTGCCAGCAGCTTAGTTAACGGGAGAGAGACCCAGTACTTC. As protein: CASSLVNGRETQYF.

The V gene is TRBV25-1, the J gene TRBJ2-2; weak D call: TRBD1 (5 bases). The ends were cut back, 3 bases at V and 4 bases at J, with 15 bases in the middle. The germline gives CDR1 MGHDK, CDR2 SYGVNS. CDR3 length equals 16 residues. CDR3: CASSEETEPVTGELFF. Written as DNA, the CDR3 is TGTGCCAGCAGTGAGGAGACAGAACCCGTCACCGGGGAGCTGTTTTTT.

This chain uses TRBV9 with TRBJ2-1, with D possibly TRBD1 on 5 matching bases. Germline CDR1 reads SGDLS; CDR2 reads YYNGEE. Trimming took off 0 bases at V and 4 bases at J, with 14 bases between the two ends. The CDR3 consists of 16 residues. Here the CDR3 DNA reads TGTGCCAGCAGCGTAGCGTTAGGGGCGGAGTACAATGAGCAGTTCTTC. It yields the protein CASSVALGAEYNEQFF.

V gene TRBV30 combines with J gene TRBJ1-1, with D unclear. V lost 2 bases and J 3 bases, leaving 16 bases between the germline ends. Germline V gene sequence: CDR1 GTSNPN, CDR2 SVGIG (reference sequence). CDR3 size: 15 residues. This chain's CDR3 is CAWSPDQLEYTEAFF. For the CDR3, the DNA is TGTGCCTGGAGTCCTGACCAACTGGAGTACACTGAAGCTTTCTTT.

The chain joins TRBV5-6 to TRBJ2-7; 7 bases line up with TRBD1. Germline CDR1 reads SGHDT; CDR2 reads YYEEEE. The CDR3 extends over 14 amino acids. With V trimmed by 3 bases and J by 4 bases, 7 bases remained unmatched. The CDR3 is CASSSTGAWYEQYF. The CDR3 coding sequence is TGTGCCAGCAGCTCCACAGGGGCCTGGTACGAGCAGTACTTC.

The chain's CDR3 is CASSLGGDPIYNEQFF. The CDR3 nucleotides are TGTGCCAGCAGCTTGGGAGGGGACCCTATTTACAATGAGCAGTTCTTC. The rearrangement uses TRBV5-4 and TRBJ2-1, with D possibly being TRBD1 or TRBD2 (5 bases each). CDR1 and CDR2 from the germline V gene are SGHNT and YYREEE (reference sequence). Trimming took 0 bases from V and 4 from J, leaving 14 bases between them. This CDR3 is built from 16 residues.

V gene TRBV10-3 combines with J gene TRBJ2-7, with a tentative D call TRBD1 (5 bases). Trimming took off 0 bases at V and 3 bases at J, with 18 bases between the two ends. Germline CDR1 is ENHRY and CDR2 is SYGVKD. CDR3 length: 17 residues. CDR3 residues: CAISESFDSSKGYEQYF. In nucleotides, the CDR3 is TGTGCCATCAGTGAGTCGTTCGACAGCTCTAAGGGCTACGAGCAGTACTTC.